This TCR beta chain emerged from a study of cytomegalovirus exposure and HLA in healthy donors. CDR3 length equals 15 residues. CDR1 and CDR2 (germline): SQVTM, ANQGSEA. Trimming pared 6 bases from V and 0 bases from J, leaving 16 bases between. Vbeta (60) and Jbeta (13) primers were used in the PCR. TCRdb's copy holds only in-frame clones and misses some; the assay was immunoSEQ multiplex PCR. The table lists roughly 160,000 clones, roughly 80% of them singletons. What was sequenced was PBMCs. The receptor was derived from a male donor in good health and CMV-seronegative. The chain employs TRBV29-1 and TRBJ2-3; maybe TRBD1 (5 bases). CDR3 protein: CSVLPVRGSTDTQYF. DNA for the CDR3: TGCAGCGTGCTTCCTGTAAGGGGAAGCACAGATACGCAGTATTTT.